The 10 T cell receptor beta chains reported below all come from one sample, sequenced in a study of blood T cell repertoires in COVID-19. Measured with immunoSEQ multiplex PCR; TCRdb has only the in-frame clones, and not every one. In the table there are 190,000 or so clones, around 85% of which are singletons. The sequenced sample was peripheral blood. The receptors derive from a woman aged 70-85 years with acute or convalescent COVID-19.

The chain uses TRBV5-8 and TRBJ2-5, with 9 bases identical to TRBD1. CDR1 and CDR2 from the germline V gene are SGHTS and YDEGEE. The trim removed 4 bases at V and 1 base at J, leaving 5 bases unmatched. The CDR3 runs 15 residues. The CDR3 bases are TGTGCCAGCAGCCGGGGACAGGGTCTCCAAGAGACCCAGTACTTC. Encoded protein: CASSRGQGLQETQYF.

The chain couples TRBV3-1 (or the pseudogene TRBV3-2) to TRBJ2-1; D possibly corresponds to TRBD2 (5 bases). V was cut by 3 bases and J by 8 bases, with 17 bases left in between. Germline V gene data show CDR1 as LGHDT and CDR2 as YNNKEL (reference sequence). The CDR3 covers 15 residues. The CDR3 sequence is CASSHWEKFIYEQFF. The CDR3 DNA follows: TGTGCCAGCAGCCATTGGGAGAAGTTTATATATGAGCAGTTCTTC.

The CDR3 sequence is CASSVRGGYGYTF. The CDR3 nucleotides read TGTGCCAGCAGTGTCCGGGGTGGCTATGGCTACACCTTC. The J gene is TRBJ1-2, the V gene TRBV27, with unresolved D. Trimming pared 5 bases from V and 4 bases from J, leaving 11 bases between. The CDR3 length is 13 residues. Germline CDR1 and CDR2: MNHEY and SMNVEV (reference sequence).

The chain employs TRBV5-1 and TRBJ1-4; the D is unclear. Trimming left V 0 bases short and J 8 bases short, with 8 bases between. CDR1 and CDR2 from the germline V gene are SGHRS and YFSETQ. The CDR3 runs 13 residues. The CDR3 DNA reads TGCGCCAGCAGCTTGGGGGCAAAGGAAAAACTGTTTTTT. Translating gives CASSLGAKEKLFF.

The gene calls are TRBV10-3 and TRBJ1-5, with D perhaps TRBD1 (5 bases). This CDR3 region has 14 residues. Trimming pared 3 bases from V and 3 bases from J, leaving 9 bases between. Germline CDR1 is ENHRY and CDR2 is SYGVKD. Here the CDR3 reads CAISEDRHNQPQHF. DNA for the CDR3: TGTGCCATCAGTGAAGACAGACACAATCAGCCCCAGCATTTT.

The chain recombines TRBV12-3 or TRBV12-4 with TRBJ1-2, with 10 bases aligning to TRBD1. The CDR3 has 13 residues. After removal of 5 bases from V and 7 bases from J, the junction contained 4 bases not matched to a gene. CDR3 sequence reads: CASSVRTGGGYTF. Written as DNA, the CDR3 is TGTGCCAGCAGTGTCCGGACAGGGGGTGGCTACACCTTC.

V gene TRBV5-6 combines with J gene TRBJ1-6; no clear D gene. Germline lookup yields CDR1 SGHDT and CDR2 YYEEEE. The CDR3 has 16 amino acids. Trimming shortened V by 1 base and J by 0 bases, and 8 bases separated the two germline ends. CDR3 in amino acids: CASSLLTSSYNSPLHF. The CDR3 DNA is TGTGCCAGCAGCTTGTTGACTAGCTCCTATAATTCACCCCTCCACTTT.

The V gene is TRBV6-5, the J gene TRBJ2-7; D perhaps matches TRBD2 (5 bases). The ends were cut back, 5 bases at V and 3 bases at J, with 8 bases in the middle. Germline V gene lookup returns CDR1 MNHEY and CDR2 SVGAGI. CDR3 size: 12 residues. CDR3 sequence: CASSQRDYEQYF. CDR3 nucleotides: TGTGCCAGCAGTCAACGGGACTACGAGCAGTACTTC.

This clone was seen a single time. V and J are TRBV11-2 and TRBJ2-3, with a possible D match to TRBD2 (7 bases). Looked up from germline, CDR1 is SGHAT and CDR2 is FQNNGV. The CDR3 is made up of 16 amino acids. The ends were cut back, 2 bases at V and 1 base at J, with 13 bases in the middle. CDR3 nucleotides: TGTGCCAGCAGCTTACTTGTGGGGGGGCGCACAGATACGCAGTATTTT. Translation: CASSLLVGGRTDTQYF. Complete variable domain (other parts from reference TRBV11-2 and TRBJ2-3): EAGVAQSPRYKIIEKRQSVAFWCNPISGHATLYWYQQILGQGPKLLIQFQNNGVVDDSQLPKDRFSAERLKGVDSTLKIQPAKLEDSAVYLCASSLLVGGRTDTQYFGPGTRLTVL.

This sequence joins TRBV27 and TRBJ2-2; possible D gene TRBD2, 6 bases. CDR1 and CDR2 from the germline V gene are MNHEY and SMNVEV (reference sequence). V was shortened by 6 bases and J by 0 bases, with 20 bases between the two germline ends. This CDR3 is 18 amino acids long. Here the CDR3 DNA reads TGTGCCAGCAGAAGACTGCCCTCGGGACTGACGAACACCGGGGAGCTGTTTTTT. Protein sequence: CASRRLPSGLTNTGELFF.